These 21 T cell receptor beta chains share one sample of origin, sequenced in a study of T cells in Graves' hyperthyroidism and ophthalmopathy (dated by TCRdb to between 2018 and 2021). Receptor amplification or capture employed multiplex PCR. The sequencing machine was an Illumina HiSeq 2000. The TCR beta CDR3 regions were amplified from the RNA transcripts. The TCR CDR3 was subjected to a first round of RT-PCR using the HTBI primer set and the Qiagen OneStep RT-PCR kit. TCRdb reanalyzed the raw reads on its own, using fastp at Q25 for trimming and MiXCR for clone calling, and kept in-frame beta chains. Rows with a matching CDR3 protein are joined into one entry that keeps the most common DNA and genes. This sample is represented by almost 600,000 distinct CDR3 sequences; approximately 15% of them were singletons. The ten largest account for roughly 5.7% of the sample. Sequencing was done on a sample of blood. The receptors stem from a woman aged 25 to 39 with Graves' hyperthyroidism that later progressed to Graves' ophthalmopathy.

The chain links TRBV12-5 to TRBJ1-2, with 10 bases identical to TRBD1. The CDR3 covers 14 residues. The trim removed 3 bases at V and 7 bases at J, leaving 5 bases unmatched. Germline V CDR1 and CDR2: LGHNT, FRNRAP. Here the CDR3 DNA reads TGTGCTAGTGGTTTAGGACAGGGGGTGAGTGGCTACACCTTC. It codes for CASGLGQGVSGYTF.

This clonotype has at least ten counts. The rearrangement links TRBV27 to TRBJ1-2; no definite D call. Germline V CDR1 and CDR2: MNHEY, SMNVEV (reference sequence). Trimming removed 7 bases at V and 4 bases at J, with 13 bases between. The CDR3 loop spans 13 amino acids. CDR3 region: CASTFSRGYGYTF. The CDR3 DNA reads TGTGCCAGCACCTTCTCTCGGGGCTATGGCTACACCTTC.

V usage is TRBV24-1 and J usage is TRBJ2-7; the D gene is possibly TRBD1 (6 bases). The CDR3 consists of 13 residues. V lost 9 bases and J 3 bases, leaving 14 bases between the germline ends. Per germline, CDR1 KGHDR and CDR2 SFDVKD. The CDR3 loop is CATGQTGYYEQYF. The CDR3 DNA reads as TGTGCCACCGGCCAGACAGGTTACTACGAGCAGTACTTC.

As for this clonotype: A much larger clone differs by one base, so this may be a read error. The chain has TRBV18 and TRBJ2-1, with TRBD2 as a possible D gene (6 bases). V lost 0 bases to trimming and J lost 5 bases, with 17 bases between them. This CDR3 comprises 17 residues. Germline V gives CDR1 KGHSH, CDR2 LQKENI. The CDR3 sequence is CASSPPRRVDTDNEQFF. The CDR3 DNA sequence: TGTGCCAGCTCACCACCGAGGAGGGTGGATACCGACAATGAGCAGTTCTTC.

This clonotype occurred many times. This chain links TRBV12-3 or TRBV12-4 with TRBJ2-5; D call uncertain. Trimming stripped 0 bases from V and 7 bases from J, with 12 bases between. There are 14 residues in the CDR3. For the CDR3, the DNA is TGTGCCAGCAGTTTAGCGCTTCAGGCAAGGACCCAGTACTTC. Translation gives CASSLALQARTQYF.

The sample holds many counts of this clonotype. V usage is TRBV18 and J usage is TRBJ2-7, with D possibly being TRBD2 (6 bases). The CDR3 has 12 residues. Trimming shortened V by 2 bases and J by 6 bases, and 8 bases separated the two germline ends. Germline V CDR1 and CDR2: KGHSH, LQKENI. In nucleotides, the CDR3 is TGTGCCAGCTCACCAGGAGGGCCCGAGCAGTACTTC. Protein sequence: CASSPGGPEQYF.

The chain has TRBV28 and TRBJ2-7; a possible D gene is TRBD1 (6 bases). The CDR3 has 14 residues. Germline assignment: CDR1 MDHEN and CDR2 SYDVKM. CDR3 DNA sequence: TGTGCCAGCAGTTTAACGGGACAAGCCTACGAGCCGTACGTC. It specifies CASSLTGQAYEPYV.

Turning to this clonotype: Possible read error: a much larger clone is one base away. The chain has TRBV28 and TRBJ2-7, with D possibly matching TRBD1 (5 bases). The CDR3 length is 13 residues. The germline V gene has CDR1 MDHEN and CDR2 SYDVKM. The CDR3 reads CASSLVGPNEHYF. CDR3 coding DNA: TGTGCCAGCAGTTTAGTGGGGCCCAACGAGCATTACTTC.

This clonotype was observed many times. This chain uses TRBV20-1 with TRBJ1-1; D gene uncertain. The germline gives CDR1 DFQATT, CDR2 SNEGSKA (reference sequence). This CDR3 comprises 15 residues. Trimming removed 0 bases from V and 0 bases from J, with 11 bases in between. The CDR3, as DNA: TGCAGTGCTAGAGATATGGCATTCATGAACACTGAAGCTTTCTTT. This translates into CSARDMAFMNTEAFF.

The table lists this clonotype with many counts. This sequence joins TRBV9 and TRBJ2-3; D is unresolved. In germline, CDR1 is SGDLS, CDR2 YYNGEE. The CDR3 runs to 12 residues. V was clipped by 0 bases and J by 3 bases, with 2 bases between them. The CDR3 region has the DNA TGTGCCAGCAGCGTAGGGACAGATACGCAGTATTTT. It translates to CASSVGTDTQYF.

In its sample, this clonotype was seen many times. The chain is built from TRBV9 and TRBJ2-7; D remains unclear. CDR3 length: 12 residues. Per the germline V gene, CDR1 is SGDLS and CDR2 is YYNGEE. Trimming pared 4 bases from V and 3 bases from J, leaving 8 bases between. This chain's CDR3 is CASSTDLYEQYF. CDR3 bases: TGTGCCAGCAGCACAGACCTCTACGAGCAGTACTTC.

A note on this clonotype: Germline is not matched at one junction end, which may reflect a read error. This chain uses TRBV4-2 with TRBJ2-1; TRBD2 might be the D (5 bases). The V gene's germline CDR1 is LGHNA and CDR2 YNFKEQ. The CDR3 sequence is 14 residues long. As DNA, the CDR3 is TGTGTCAGCAGCCAGTCGGCGGGCTGGAATGAGCAGTTCTTC. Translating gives CVSSQSAGWNEQFF.

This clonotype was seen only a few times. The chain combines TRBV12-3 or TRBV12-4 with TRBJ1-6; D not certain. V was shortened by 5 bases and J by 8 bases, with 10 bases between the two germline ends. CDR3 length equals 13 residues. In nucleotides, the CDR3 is TGTGCCAGCAGTCCACTATCGGATTCACCCCTCCACTTT. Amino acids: CASSPLSDSPLHF.

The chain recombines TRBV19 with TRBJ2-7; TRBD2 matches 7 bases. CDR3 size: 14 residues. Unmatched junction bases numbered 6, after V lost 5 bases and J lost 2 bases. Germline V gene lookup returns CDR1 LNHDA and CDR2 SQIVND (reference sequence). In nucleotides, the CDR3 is TGTGCCAGTAGTTGGGTAGCGGGTCCCTACGAGCAGTACTTC. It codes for CASSWVAGPYEQYF.

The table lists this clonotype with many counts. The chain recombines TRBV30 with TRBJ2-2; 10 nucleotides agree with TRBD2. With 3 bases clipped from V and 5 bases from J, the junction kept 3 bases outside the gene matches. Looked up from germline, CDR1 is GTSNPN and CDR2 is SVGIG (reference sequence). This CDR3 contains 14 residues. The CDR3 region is CAWRRAGGTGELFF. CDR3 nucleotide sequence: TGTGCCTGGAGAAGAGCGGGAGGGACCGGGGAGCTGTTTTTT.

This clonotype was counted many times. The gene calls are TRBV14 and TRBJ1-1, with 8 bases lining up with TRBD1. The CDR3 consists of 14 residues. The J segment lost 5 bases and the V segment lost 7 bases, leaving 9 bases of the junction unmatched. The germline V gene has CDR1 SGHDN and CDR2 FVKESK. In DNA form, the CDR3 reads TGTGCCAGCACCGCGGACAGGGCGGTTACTGAAGCTTTCTTT. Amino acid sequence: CASTADRAVTEAFF.

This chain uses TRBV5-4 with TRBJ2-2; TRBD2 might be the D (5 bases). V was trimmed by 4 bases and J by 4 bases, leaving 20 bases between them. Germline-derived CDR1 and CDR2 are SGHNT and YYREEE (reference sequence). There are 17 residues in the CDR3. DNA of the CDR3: TGTGCCAGCAGCACTACATCGGGGTTTCTTGGCACCGGGGAGCTGTTTTTT. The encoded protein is CASSTTSGFLGTGELFF. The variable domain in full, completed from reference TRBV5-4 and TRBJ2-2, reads ETGVTQSPTHLIKTRGQQVTLRCSSQSGHNTVSWYQQALGQGPQFIFQYYREEENGRGNFPPRFSGLQFPNYSSELNVNALELDDSALYLCASSTTSGFLGTGELFFGEGSRLTVL.

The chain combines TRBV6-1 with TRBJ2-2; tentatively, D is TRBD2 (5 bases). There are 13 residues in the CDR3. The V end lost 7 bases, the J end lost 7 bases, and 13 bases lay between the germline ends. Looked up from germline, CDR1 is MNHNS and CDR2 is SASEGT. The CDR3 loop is CASIFGLNGELFF. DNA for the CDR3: TGTGCCAGCATCTTTGGACTGAACGGGGAGCTGTTTTTT.

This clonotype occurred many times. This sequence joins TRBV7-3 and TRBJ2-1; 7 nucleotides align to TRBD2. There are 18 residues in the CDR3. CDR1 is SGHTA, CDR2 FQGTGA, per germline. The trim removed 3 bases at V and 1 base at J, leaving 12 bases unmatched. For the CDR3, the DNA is TGTGCCAGCAGCTTCCCCGGGGAGGCGGGAGAATCCTACAATGAGCAGTTCTTC. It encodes CASSFPGEAGESYNEQFF.

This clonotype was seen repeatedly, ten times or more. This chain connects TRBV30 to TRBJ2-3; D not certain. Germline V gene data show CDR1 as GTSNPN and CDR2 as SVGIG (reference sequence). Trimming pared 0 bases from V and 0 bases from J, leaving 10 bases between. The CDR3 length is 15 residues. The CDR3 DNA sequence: TGTGCCTGGAGTGTAACCAGACCCAGCACAGATACGCAGTATTTT. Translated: CAWSVTRPSTDTQYF.

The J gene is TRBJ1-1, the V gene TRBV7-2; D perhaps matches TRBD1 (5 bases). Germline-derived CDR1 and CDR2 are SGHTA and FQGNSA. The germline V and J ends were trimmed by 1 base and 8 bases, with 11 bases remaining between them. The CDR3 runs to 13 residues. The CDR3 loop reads CASSLVGRDEAFF. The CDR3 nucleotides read TGTGCCAGCAGCTTAGTAGGCAGGGACGAAGCTTTCTTT.